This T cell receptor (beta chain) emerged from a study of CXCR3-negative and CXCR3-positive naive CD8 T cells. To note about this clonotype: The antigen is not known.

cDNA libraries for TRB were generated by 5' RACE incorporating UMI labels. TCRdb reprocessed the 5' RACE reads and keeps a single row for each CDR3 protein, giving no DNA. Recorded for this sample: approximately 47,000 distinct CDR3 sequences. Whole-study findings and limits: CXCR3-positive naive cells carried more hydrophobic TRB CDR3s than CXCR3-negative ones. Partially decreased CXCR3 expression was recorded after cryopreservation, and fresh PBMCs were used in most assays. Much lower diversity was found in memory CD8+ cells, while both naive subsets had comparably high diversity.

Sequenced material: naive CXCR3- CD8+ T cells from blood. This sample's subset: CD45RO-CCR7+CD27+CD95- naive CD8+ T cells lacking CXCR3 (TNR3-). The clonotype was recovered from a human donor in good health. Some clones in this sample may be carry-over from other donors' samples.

CDR3: CASSQEVRSRGLADTQYF. The chain links TRBV3-1 to TRBJ2-3; absent DNA, TCRdb's TRBD1 call cannot be checked. The CDR3 is 18 residues long. Germline-derived CDR1 and CDR2 are LGHDT and YNNKEL (reference sequence).